A selection of T cell receptor beta chains follows, all from one sample in a study of T-cell reconstitution after alpha-beta-depleted transplantation in children. MiXCR, run by TCRdb on the PCR reads, gives a single entry per CDR3 protein. The table shows about 540,000 distinct CDR3 sequences, with about 16% occurring only once. The starting material was PBMCs from the stem cell graft donor, obtained from the stem cell graft. The receptors stem from a human donor who donated a stem cell graft to a child with acute lymphoblastic leukemia. Each CDR3 is given with its conserved first and last residue. The order of the fields is V gene, J gene, D gene, clone size, CDR3 DNA, CDR3 protein. D genes are given only for firm matches. A clone size is listed for some rows: how often the clone was seen (once, few, many), or a class if it is expanded.

v_call: TRBV24-1; j_call: TRBJ2-1; d_call: TRBD1; clone_size: few; cdr3_nt: TGTGCCACCAGATCAGGGGGCGCGTACAATGAGCAGTTCTTC; cdr3_aa: CATRSGGAYNEQFF
v_call: TRBV5-5; j_call: TRBJ2-7; d_call: TRBD2; clone_size: few; cdr3_nt: TGTGCCAGCAGCTCTCGGACTAGCGGGAGGTCTCGCTACGAGCAGTACTTC; cdr3_aa: CASSSRTSGRSRYEQYF
v_call: TRBV24-1; j_call: TRBJ2-7; d_call: TRBD1; clone_size: many; cdr3_nt: TGTGCCACCAGTGATTTGACCGGACAGGGAAAAACTAGCTCCTACGAGCAGTACTTC; cdr3_aa: CATSDLTGQGKTSSYEQYF
v_call: TRBV7-2; j_call: TRBJ2-2; d_call: -; clone_size: many; cdr3_nt: TGTGCCAGCAGCTTGGTAGGGGGTGACACCGGGGAGCTGTTTTTT; cdr3_aa: CASSLVGGDTGELFF
v_call: TRBV10-1; j_call: TRBJ2-1; d_call: TRBD1; clone_size: few; cdr3_nt: TGCGCCAGCAGTGGGCAGGGGGCCACTAAAAGCTCCTACAATGAGCAGTTCTTC; cdr3_aa: CASSGQGATKSSYNEQFF
v_call: TRBV5-1; j_call: TRBJ2-3; d_call: -; clone_size: -; cdr3_nt: TGCGCCAGCAGCTTGGAGTCCAGGCCTCCCGGGAATACGCAGTATTTT; cdr3_aa: CASSLESRPPGNTQYF
v_call: TRBV5-1; j_call: TRBJ2-3; d_call: -; clone_size: few; cdr3_nt: TGCGCCAGCAGCTTGGCGGTCAACACAGATACGCAGTATTTT; cdr3_aa: CASSLAVNTDTQYF
v_call: TRBV6-5; j_call: TRBJ2-4; d_call: -; clone_size: -; cdr3_nt: TGTGCCAGCATGAACGAAAACATTCAGTACTTC; cdr3_aa: CASMNENIQYF
v_call: TRBV7-9; j_call: TRBJ1-2; d_call: -; clone_size: -; cdr3_nt: TGTGCCAGCAGCCCAGGGGACGGTTCGCCCGATGGCTACACCTTC; cdr3_aa: CASSPGDGSPDGYTF
v_call: TRBV5-1; j_call: TRBJ1-2; d_call: -; clone_size: few; cdr3_nt: TGCGCCAGCAGCTTGGATGGGGATCCGCCCTATGGCTACACCTTC; cdr3_aa: CASSLDGDPPYGYTF
v_call: TRBV7-8; j_call: TRBJ2-7; d_call: -; clone_size: -; cdr3_nt: TGTGCCAGCAGCTTCCCGCAGCGGTCTTTATCCTACGAGCAGTACTTC; cdr3_aa: CASSFPQRSLSYEQYF
v_call: TRBV12-3/TRBV12-4; j_call: TRBJ1-3; d_call: -; clone_size: -; cdr3_nt: TGTGCATGGGGGGAGGAGGTTTCTGGAAACACCATATATTTT; cdr3_aa: CAWGEEVSGNTIYF
v_call: TRBV12-3/TRBV12-4; j_call: TRBJ1-1; d_call: -; clone_size: many; cdr3_nt: TGTGCCAGCAATCGGGAGACGAACACTGAAGCTTTCTTT; cdr3_aa: CASNRETNTEAFF
v_call: TRBV29-1; j_call: TRBJ2-7; d_call: -; clone_size: -; cdr3_nt: TGCAGCGTTGTAGAACAGAGCTCCTACGAGCAGTACTTC; cdr3_aa: CSVVEQSSYEQYF
v_call: TRBV7-3; j_call: TRBJ2-3; d_call: -; clone_size: few; cdr3_nt: TGTGCCAGCAGCTTAACGTTACTCCCGGCAGATACGCAGTATTTT; cdr3_aa: CASSLTLLPADTQYF
v_call: TRBV7-9; j_call: TRBJ2-1; d_call: TRBD2; clone_size: many; cdr3_nt: TGTGCCAGCAGCGGTACAAGCGGGAGCTCCTACAATGAGCAGTTCTTC; cdr3_aa: CASSGTSGSSYNEQFF
v_call: TRBV20-1; j_call: TRBJ2-7; d_call: -; clone_size: few; cdr3_nt: TGCAGTGCTAGTGCCGTTTTGGAGCAGTACTTC; cdr3_aa: CSASAVLEQYF
v_call: TRBV7-2; j_call: TRBJ2-7; d_call: -; clone_size: few; cdr3_nt: TGTGCCAGCAGCACGTTAAGCGGATTCTCCTACGAGCAGTACTTC; cdr3_aa: CASSTLSGFSYEQYF
v_call: TRBV7-3; j_call: TRBJ2-1; d_call: -; clone_size: -; cdr3_nt: TGTGCCAGCAGCTTACCGGGAGACAATGAGCAGTTCTTC; cdr3_aa: CASSLPGDNEQFF
v_call: TRBV5-1; j_call: TRBJ2-5; d_call: TRBD1; clone_size: -; cdr3_nt: TGCGCCAGCAGCTGGAACAGGGGGCCAACGGAGACCCAGTACTTC; cdr3_aa: CASSWNRGPTETQYF
v_call: TRBV20-1; j_call: TRBJ1-4; d_call: -; clone_size: -; cdr3_nt: TGCAGTGCTAGGGCTCCGGGGGGATTTAATGAAAAACTGTTTTTT; cdr3_aa: CSARAPGGFNEKLFF
v_call: TRBV12-3/TRBV12-4; j_call: TRBJ2-4; d_call: -; clone_size: -; cdr3_nt: TGTGCCAGCAGTTTAAGACTAGCCAAAAACATTCAGTACTTC; cdr3_aa: CASSLRLAKNIQYF
v_call: TRBV4-1; j_call: TRBJ2-7; d_call: -; clone_size: -; cdr3_nt: TGCGCCAGCAGTCCGGTGGGGTACTACGAGCAGTACTTC; cdr3_aa: CASSPVGYYEQYF
v_call: TRBV20-1; j_call: TRBJ2-2; d_call: -; clone_size: -; cdr3_nt: TGCAGTGCTAGTTTGGGGGAGACGAACACCGGGGAGCTGTTTTTT; cdr3_aa: CSASLGETNTGELFF
v_call: TRBV20-1; j_call: TRBJ2-1; d_call: TRBD2; clone_size: -; cdr3_nt: TGCAGTGCTAGAGATGCGGGAGGGTCGAATGAGCAGTTCTTC; cdr3_aa: CSARDAGGSNEQFF
v_call: TRBV7-6; j_call: TRBJ2-3; d_call: -; clone_size: -; cdr3_nt: TGTGCCAGCAGCTCTACAGGGCCCTCCAGCACAGATACGCAGTATTTT; cdr3_aa: CASSSTGPSSTDTQYF
v_call: TRBV25-1; j_call: TRBJ2-7; d_call: -; clone_size: -; cdr3_nt: TGTGCCAGCACCGGTACGGAGGGTTCCTACGAGCAGTACTTC; cdr3_aa: CASTGTEGSYEQYF
v_call: TRBV10-2; j_call: TRBJ2-7; d_call: TRBD2; clone_size: -; cdr3_nt: TGCGCCAGCGGGGACTGGACTAGCTCCTACGAGCAGTACTTC; cdr3_aa: CASGDWTSSYEQYF
v_call: TRBV3-1; j_call: TRBJ2-1; d_call: TRBD2; clone_size: few; cdr3_nt: TGTGCCAGCAGCCAAGCGGGGCTAGCGGGTTACAATGAGCAGTTCTTC; cdr3_aa: CASSQAGLAGYNEQFF
v_call: TRBV5-1; j_call: TRBJ2-1; d_call: -; clone_size: many; cdr3_nt: TGCGCCAGCAGCTTGTTTTACAATGAGCAGTTCTTC; cdr3_aa: CASSLFYNEQFF
v_call: TRBV20-1; j_call: TRBJ1-2; d_call: -; clone_size: -; cdr3_nt: TGCAGTGCTAGAGATGGGGGGAGCGATGGCTACACCTTC; cdr3_aa: CSARDGGSDGYTF
v_call: TRBV9; j_call: TRBJ2-7; d_call: -; clone_size: few; cdr3_nt: TGTGCCAGCAGCGTAGATGGAGGGGGTGGCGAGCAGTACTTC; cdr3_aa: CASSVDGGGGEQYF
v_call: TRBV6-2/TRBV6-3; j_call: TRBJ2-7; d_call: TRBD1; clone_size: -; cdr3_nt: TGTGCCAGCAGTCTAACTGGACAGGGCTCCGAGCAGTACTTC; cdr3_aa: CASSLTGQGSEQYF
v_call: TRBV9; j_call: TRBJ2-7; d_call: -; clone_size: -; cdr3_nt: TGTGCCAGCAGCGTGGGCCACGAGCAGTACTTC; cdr3_aa: CASSVGHEQYF
v_call: TRBV15; j_call: TRBJ2-5; d_call: TRBD1; clone_size: -; cdr3_nt: TGTGCCACCAGTCCGGGACAGGGGGTAGAGACCCAGTACTTC; cdr3_aa: CATSPGQGVETQYF
v_call: TRBV2; j_call: TRBJ2-2; d_call: -; clone_size: few; cdr3_nt: TGTGCCAGCAGTGAAAACAGAGCCTCGGCGAACACCGGGGAGCTGTTTTTT; cdr3_aa: CASSENRASANTGELFF
v_call: TRBV5-1; j_call: TRBJ2-5; d_call: -; clone_size: many; cdr3_nt: TGTGCCAGCAGCTTTCCTCAAGAGACCCAGTACTTC; cdr3_aa: CASSFPQETQYF
v_call: TRBV15; j_call: TRBJ2-2; d_call: -; clone_size: few; cdr3_nt: TGTGCCACCAGCAGAGAGCTGGACGCAGTGGGGACCGGGGAGCTGTTTTTT; cdr3_aa: CATSRELDAVGTGELFF
v_call: TRBV19; j_call: TRBJ1-3; d_call: -; clone_size: -; cdr3_nt: TGTGCCAGTAGTGCCGGGGTCCACGGAAACACCATATATTTT; cdr3_aa: CASSAGVHGNTIYF
v_call: TRBV12-3/TRBV12-4; j_call: TRBJ2-2; d_call: -; clone_size: -; cdr3_nt: TGTGCCAGCAGTTTCCGGGACGGGAACACCGGGGAGCTGTTTTTT; cdr3_aa: CASSFRDGNTGELFF
v_call: TRBV12-3/TRBV12-4; j_call: TRBJ2-5; d_call: -; clone_size: -; cdr3_nt: TGTGCCAGCAGTTTTCAGGGGCAAGAGACCCAGTACTTC; cdr3_aa: CASSFQGQETQYF
v_call: TRBV28; j_call: TRBJ1-4; d_call: -; clone_size: -; cdr3_nt: TGTGCCAGCAGTTTGATCGGGGCTAATGAAAAACTGTTTTTT; cdr3_aa: CASSLIGANEKLFF
v_call: TRBV4-2; j_call: TRBJ2-5; d_call: TRBD1; clone_size: -; cdr3_nt: TGTGCCAGCAGCCCTGGCCTTGGGACAGGAAGGAGAGGAGAGACCCAGTACTTC; cdr3_aa: CASSPGLGTGRRGETQYF
v_call: TRBV5-5; j_call: TRBJ2-2; d_call: TRBD1; clone_size: many; cdr3_nt: TGTGCCAGCAGGGAGGGACAGGGATACACCGGGGAGCTGTTTTTT; cdr3_aa: CASREGQGYTGELFF
v_call: TRBV20-1; j_call: TRBJ2-5; d_call: TRBD1; clone_size: -; cdr3_nt: TGCAGTGCTAGACGGACAGGCCAACAAGAGACCCAGTACTTC; cdr3_aa: CSARRTGQQETQYF
v_call: TRBV20-1; j_call: TRBJ1-1; d_call: -; clone_size: few; cdr3_nt: TGCAGTGCTAGAGAGAAAGTTGTTATAGAGGACATGAACACTGAAGCTTTCTTT; cdr3_aa: CSAREKVVIEDMNTEAFF
v_call: TRBV7-9; j_call: TRBJ2-7; d_call: TRBD2; clone_size: few; cdr3_nt: TGTGCCAGCAGCTTAGGGGGAGGGGAGGACGAGCAGTACTTC; cdr3_aa: CASSLGGGEDEQYF
v_call: TRBV18; j_call: TRBJ2-1; d_call: -; clone_size: -; cdr3_nt: TGTGCCAGCTCACTTCGGGGCGGGGCCTCCTTCATGGAGCAGTTCTTC; cdr3_aa: CASSLRGGASFMEQFF
v_call: TRBV29-1; j_call: TRBJ2-2; d_call: -; clone_size: many; cdr3_nt: TGCAGCGTTGGGGGCAGGAACACCGGGGAGCTGTTTTTT; cdr3_aa: CSVGGRNTGELFF
v_call: TRBV3-1; j_call: TRBJ2-3; d_call: -; clone_size: -; cdr3_nt: TGTGCCAGCAGCCCATCTGGGGTGGCGGGTGATACGCAGTATTTT; cdr3_aa: CASSPSGVAGDTQYF
v_call: TRBV2; j_call: TRBJ1-5; d_call: -; clone_size: -; cdr3_nt: TGTGCCAGCAGTGAAAGGGGTTATGGCAATCAGCCCCAGCATTTT; cdr3_aa: CASSERGYGNQPQHF
v_call: TRBV11-3; j_call: TRBJ2-2; d_call: -; clone_size: -; cdr3_nt: TGTGCCAGCAGCCTAGAGGGGATCGGGGAGCTGTTTTTT; cdr3_aa: CASSLEGIGELFF
v_call: TRBV6-5; j_call: TRBJ1-2; d_call: -; clone_size: few; cdr3_nt: TGTGCCAGCAGCCCCGGGATGCGAAGCTACACCTTC; cdr3_aa: CASSPGMRSYTF
v_call: TRBV6-2/TRBV6-3; j_call: TRBJ1-5; d_call: TRBD1; clone_size: -; cdr3_nt: TGTGCCACCTCGGGACAGATTAGCAATCAGCCCCAGCATTTT; cdr3_aa: CATSGQISNQPQHF
v_call: TRBV3-1; j_call: TRBJ2-2; d_call: -; clone_size: -; cdr3_nt: TGTGCCAGCAGCCCCCGGATTAACACCGGGGAGCTGTTTTTT; cdr3_aa: CASSPRINTGELFF
v_call: TRBV19; j_call: TRBJ2-2; d_call: -; clone_size: many; cdr3_nt: TGCGCCAGCACGGACACCGGGGAGCTGTTTTTT; cdr3_aa: CASTDTGELFF